Listed here are 13 T cell receptor beta chains from one sample, sequenced in a study of cytomegalovirus exposure and HLA in healthy donors. A multiplex PCR was run with 60 Vbeta primers and 13 Jbeta primers. The data were produced by immunoSEQ multiplex PCR, yet TCRdb's version contains in-frame clones alone and is incomplete. Of 150,000 to 200,000 clones listed, approximately 76% are singletons. The sample consisted of PBMCs. The receptors stem from a female donor in good health and CMV-seronegative.

V gene TRBV7-8 combines with J gene TRBJ2-1, with 8 bases matching TRBD2. V was pared by 2 bases and J by 6 bases, with 6 bases of the junction left unmatched. There are 15 residues in the CDR3. Germline CDR1 reads SGHVS; CDR2 reads FQNEAQ. The CDR3 sequence: CASSLWLAGRNEQFF. As DNA, the CDR3 is TGTGCCAGCAGCTTATGGCTAGCGGGTCGCAATGAGCAGTTCTTC. Complete variable domain (other parts from reference TRBV7-8 and TRBJ2-1): GAGVSQSPRYKVAKRGQDVALRCDPISGHVSLFWYQQALGQGPEFLTYFQNEAQLDKSGLPSDRFFAERPEGSVSTLKIQRTQQEDSAVYLCASSLWLAGRNEQFFGPGTRLTVL.

Written as DNA, the CDR3 is TGTGCCAGCAGCAGGGACGGGACTAGCGGGAGCAATGAGCAGTTCTTC. Its protein product is CASSRDGTSGSNEQFF. The chain links TRBV5-4 to TRBJ2-1; TRBD2 matches 14 bases. The CDR3 sequence is 16 residues long. The ends lost 4 bases at V and 6 bases at J; junction bases unmatched: 6. CDR1 is SGHNT, CDR2 YYREEE, per germline (reference sequence).

As regards this clone: The sample contains more than one DNA sequence encoding this CDR3. This chain joins TRBV5-1 and TRBJ1-2; TRBD1 aligns across 8 bases. The trim removed 0 bases at V and 8 bases at J, leaving 3 bases unmatched. Germline lookup yields CDR1 SGHRS and CDR2 YFSETQ. The CDR3 extends over 13 amino acids. The CDR3 spells CASSLGQGSGYTF. CDR3 in DNA: TGCGCCAGCAGCTTGGGACAGGGGTCCGGCTACACCTTC.

This chain uses TRBV5-1 with TRBJ2-7; 9 bases match TRBD2. In germline, CDR1 is SGHRS, CDR2 YFSETQ. The CDR3 extends over 15 amino acids. V was pared by 0 bases and J by 4 bases, with 5 bases of the junction left unmatched. The CDR3 here is CASSLGSSGNYEQYF. In DNA form, the CDR3 reads TGCGCCAGCAGCTTGGGCTCTAGCGGGAATTACGAGCAGTACTTC. Complete variable domain (other parts from reference TRBV5-1 and TRBJ2-7): KAGVTQTPRYLIKTRGQQVTLSCSPISGHRSVSWYQQTPGQGLQFLFEYFSETQRNKGNFPGRFSGRQFSNSRSEMNVSTLELGDSALYLCASSLGSSGNYEQYFGPGTRLTVT.

The chain is built from TRBV2 and TRBJ2-1; tentatively, D is TRBD1 (6 bases). The CDR3 totals 15 residues. Trimming cost V 5 bases and J 10 bases, with 21 bases left between them. From germline, CDR1 is SNHLY and CDR2 FYNNEI. The CDR3 DNA follows: TGTGCCAGCAGTCTGGACAGAGACTACCTCAGGGAGCAGTTCTTC. Its protein product is CASSLDRDYLREQFF. Drawing the rest from reference TRBV2 and TRBJ2-1, the complete variable domain is EPEVTQTPSHQVTQMGQEVILRCVPISNHLYFYWYRQILGQKVEFLVSFYNNEISEKSEIFDDQFSVERPDGSNFTLKIRSTKLEDSAMYFCASSLDRDYLREQFFGPGTRLTVL.

This chain connects TRBV4-1 to TRBJ2-1; 8 bases line up with TRBD1. From germline, CDR1 is MGHRA and CDR2 YSYEKL. Losses at the gene ends were 8 bases for V and 8 bases for J; bases not matched to a gene: 11. The CDR3 contains 14 residues. This chain's CDR3 is CASCLDQGAYEQFF. CDR3 coding DNA: TGCGCCAGCTGCCTCGACCAGGGGGCGTATGAGCAGTTCTTC.

The V call is TRBV2, the J call TRBJ1-2, with D hard to call. CDR3 size: 13 residues. V was clipped by 7 bases and J by 4 bases, with 13 bases between them. Germline values: CDR1 SNHLY, CDR2 FYNNEI. The CDR3 loop is CASTRGRAYGYTF. The CDR3 bases are TGTGCCAGCACCCGAGGGAGGGCCTATGGCTACACCTTC.

J is TRBJ2-2 and V is TRBV27, with 7 bases aligning to TRBD1. Trimming took 5 bases from V and 4 from J; bases not matched to a gene: 7. CDR3 length: 15 amino acids. Per germline, CDR1 MNHEY and CDR2 SMNVEV (reference sequence). CDR3 sequence reads: CASSLLGTATGELFF. The DNA for the CDR3 is TGTGCCAGCAGTCTCCTCGGGACAGCCACCGGGGAGCTGTTTTTT.

This clone was counted once. The chain recombines TRBV18 with TRBJ2-3, with 14 bases lining up with TRBD2. This CDR3 region has 16 residues. Germline CDR1 and CDR2: KGHSH and LQKENI. After removal of 6 bases from V and 5 bases from J, the junction contained 7 bases not matched to a gene. CDR3 region: CASSRLAGGPRDTQYF. The CDR3, as DNA: TGTGCCAGCTCGCGACTAGCGGGGGGGCCAAGAGATACGCAGTATTTT. Drawing the rest from reference TRBV18 and TRBJ2-3, the complete variable domain is NAGVMQNPRHLVRRRGQEARLRCSPMKGHSHVYWYRQLPEEGLKFMVYLQKENIIDESGMPKERFSAEFPKEGPSILRIQQVVRGDSAAYFCASSRLAGGPRDTQYFGPGTRLTVL.

The V gene is TRBV30, the J gene TRBJ2-7; 11 bases line up with TRBD2. Germline CDR1 and CDR2: GTSNPN and SVGIG (reference sequence). V was clipped by 6 bases and J by 7 bases; unmatched bases: 11. There are 14 residues in the CDR3. Written as DNA, the CDR3 is TGTGCCTGCTATACCCTAGCGGGGGGTTCAGAGCAGTACTTC. The encoded protein is CACYTLAGGSEQYF.

This chain links TRBV11-2 with TRBJ1-2, with TRBD1 identical over 9 bases. Germline V gives CDR1 SGHAT, CDR2 FQNNGV. The J segment lost 7 bases and the V segment lost 5 bases, leaving 5 bases of the junction unmatched. The CDR3 loop spans 13 amino acids. CDR3 sequence (DNA): TGTGCCAGCAGCGAACAGGGGGCGCTTGGCTACACCTTC. Amino acid sequence: CASSEQGALGYTF.

V and J are TRBV30 and TRBJ1-4; D is possibly TRBD1 (5 bases). This CDR3 region has 16 residues. Trimming removed 4 bases from V and 8 bases from J, with 23 bases in between. Per germline, CDR1 GTSNPN and CDR2 SVGIG (reference sequence). For the CDR3, the DNA is TGTGCCTGGACTAAAACTATTCGAGGGGCGGGAGAAAAACTGTTTTTT. Translation gives CAWTKTIRGAGEKLFF.

The V call is TRBV11-2, the J call TRBJ2-6, with D maybe TRBD1 (7 bases). V was clipped by 5 bases and J by 1 base, with 18 bases between them. The CDR3 spans 18 residues. Germline CDR1 reads SGHAT; CDR2 reads FQNNGV. CDR3 nucleotide sequence: TGTGCCAGCAGCCCTAGACAGCAGGGGGGATCTGGGGCCAACGTCCTGACTTTC. This translates into CASSPRQQGGSGANVLTF.